This T cell receptor (beta chain) originates from a study of CD8+ T cells in alopecia areata. In this sample, this clone turned up a few times. The treatment denotes: oral pan-JAK inhibitor, 5-10 mg twice daily. Germline lookup yields CDR1 SGDLS and CDR2 YYNGEE. With 3 bases removed from V and 6 bases from J, the gap between germline ends came to 12 bases. This CDR3 has 13 residues. Extraction of RNA preceded its reverse transcription into cDNA, which served as the sequencing template. Using immunoSEQ multiplex PCR, the repertoire was profiled, and TCRdb retains in-frame clones only, with some absent. The profile shows 35,000 to 50,000 clones, roughly 92% of them singletons.

The origin of this receptor is a human donor with alopecia areata. The chain combines TRBV9 with TRBJ1-2; D perhaps matches TRBD1 (5 bases). The source material was CD8+ T cells sorted from blood, sampled at week 24, from a patient treated with tofacitinib. CDR3 region: CASSDLSGDGYTF. The CDR3 DNA follows: TGTGCCAGCAGCGACTTGTCGGGGGATGGCTACACCTTC.